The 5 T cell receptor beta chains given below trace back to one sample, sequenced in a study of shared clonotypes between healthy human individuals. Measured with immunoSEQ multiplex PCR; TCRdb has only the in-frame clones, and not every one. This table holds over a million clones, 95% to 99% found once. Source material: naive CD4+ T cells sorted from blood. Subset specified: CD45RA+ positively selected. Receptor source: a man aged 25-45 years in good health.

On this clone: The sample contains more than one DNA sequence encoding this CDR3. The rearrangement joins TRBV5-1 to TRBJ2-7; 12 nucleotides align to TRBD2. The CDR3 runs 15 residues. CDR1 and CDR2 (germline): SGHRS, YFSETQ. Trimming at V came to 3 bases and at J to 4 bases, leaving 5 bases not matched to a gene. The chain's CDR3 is CASSSRLAGVYEQYF. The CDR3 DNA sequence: TGCGCCAGCAGCTCCAGACTAGCGGGAGTGTACGAGCAGTACTTC.

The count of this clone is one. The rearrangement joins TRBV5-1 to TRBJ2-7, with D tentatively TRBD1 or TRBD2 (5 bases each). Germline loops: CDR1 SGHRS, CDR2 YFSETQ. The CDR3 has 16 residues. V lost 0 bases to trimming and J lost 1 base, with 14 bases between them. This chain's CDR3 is CASSLANGGTSYEQYF. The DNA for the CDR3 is TGCGCCAGCAGCTTGGCCAATGGGGGAACTTCCTACGAGCAGTACTTC.

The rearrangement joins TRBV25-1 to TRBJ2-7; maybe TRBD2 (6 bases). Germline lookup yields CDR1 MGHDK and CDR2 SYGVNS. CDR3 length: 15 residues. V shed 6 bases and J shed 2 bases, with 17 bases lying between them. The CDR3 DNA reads TGTGCCAGCAGCCCCACGGGGGTAATCACCTACGAGCAGTACTTC. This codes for CASSPTGVITYEQYF.

This CDR3 is CASARDTAYEQYF. In DNA, the CDR3 is TGCGCCAGCGCCCGGGACACCGCCTACGAGCAGTACTTC. The chain carries TRBV5-1 and TRBJ2-7; D possibly corresponds to TRBD1 (6 bases). The germline V and J ends were trimmed by 7 bases and 2 bases, with 13 bases remaining between them. The CDR3 length is 13 residues. Germline CDR1 reads SGHRS; CDR2 reads YFSETQ. The whole variable domain, remainder taken from reference TRBV5-1 and TRBJ2-7, is KAGVTQTPRYLIKTRGQQVTLSCSPISGHRSVSWYQQTPGQGLQFLFEYFSETQRNKGNFPGRFSGRQFSNSRSEMNVSTLELGDSALYLCASARDTAYEQYFGPGTRLTVT.

In nucleotides, the CDR3 is TGTGCCAGCAGCGTGGGGACAGGGGATCTCTCTGGAAACACCATATATTTT. Its protein product is CASSVGTGDLSGNTIYF. The chain uses TRBV9 and TRBJ1-3; TRBD1 matches at 10 bases. This CDR3 is built from 17 residues. V was pared by 2 bases and J by 0 bases, with 5 bases of the junction left unmatched. Germline assignment: CDR1 SGDLS and CDR2 YYNGEE. Drawing the rest from reference TRBV9 and TRBJ1-3, the complete variable domain is DSGVTQTPKHLITATGQRVTLRCSPRSGDLSVYWYQQSLDQGLQFLIQYYNGEERAKGNILERFSAQQFPDLHSELNLSSLELGDSALYFCASSVGTGDLSGNTIYFGEGSWLTVV.